This TCR beta chain was identified in a study of blood T cell repertoires in COVID-19. Across the study: Italy, Spain and the United States were the sources of the convalescent and acute COVID-19 samples. The cDNA or gDNA used as material had been derived from T cells, B-cell-depleted T cells, or PBMCs.

In the authors' workflow: Amplification of reference gene primers provided the estimated nucleated cell counts. Measured with immunoSEQ multiplex PCR; TCRdb has only the in-frame clones, and not every one. V, J and clone size derive from that table, while D and trimming were established from the DNA sequence. Of 200,000 to 250,000 clones in the sample, around 90% are singletons; the top ten hold around 6%. This CDR3 region has 12 residues. The V end was cut by 6 bases, the J end by 7 bases, with 12 bases between. Participant ages covered roughly 18 to 89 years across approximately 25 US areas. This clone was found a few times.

Sequencing used PBMCs or T cells enriched from blood (not recorded which). The sequence came from a woman between 25 and 40 years old with acute COVID-19. The gene calls are TRBV12-3 or TRBV12-4 and TRBJ1-2; D not resolved. The chain's CDR3 is CASSSLVAGYTF. In nucleotides, the CDR3 is TGTGCCAGCAGCTCTCTGGTGGCTGGCTACACCTTC.